This TCR beta chain stems from a study of blood T cell repertoires in COVID-19. Study background: T cells, B-cell-depleted T cells, or PBMCs provided the cDNA or gDNA that served as material.

Original handling: It was from reference gene primer amplification that nucleated cell counts were estimated. Profiled with immunoSEQ multiplex PCR; TCRdb holds only in-frame clones, not every one. V and J calls and clone size follow that table, whereas D and trimming were derived from the DNA. The table has approximately 360,000 clones, roughly 90% seen once. The material sequenced was PBMCs or T cells enriched from blood (not recorded which). The clonotype comes from a woman between 25 and 40 years old with acute COVID-19.

The CDR3 region is CASSYRDAGELFF. The CDR3 DNA reads as TGTGCCAGCAGTTACCGGGATGCCGGGGAGCTGTTTTTT. This chain links TRBV6-5 with TRBJ2-2; D may be TRBD2 (5 bases). V was cut by 2 bases and J by 6 bases, with 7 bases left in between. CDR1 MNHEY and CDR2 SVGAGI come from the germline V gene. The CDR3 spans 13 residues.